This TCR beta chain derives from a study of identical twins. Study-wide results and caveats: When twins shared out-of-frame alpha sequences, those sequences had excess low generation probability. Twins' excess sharing was less marked for out-of-frame beta sequences.

TCRdb analysed the 5' RACE reads with MiXCR anew, one entry per CDR3 protein. The sample consists of about 530,000 distinct CDR3 sequences, 13% to 15% of them appearing once. This clonotype was detected a few times. No antigen is known for it. Its ends do not fully match the called genes, so a read error is possible. Germline CDR1 reads SEHNR; CDR2 reads FQNEAQ (reference sequence). The CDR3 covers 17 residues. The sample also formed part of further work on yellow fever vaccine responses in identical twins.

The TCR was taken from a woman aged 18 to 35 in good health. J is TRBJ1-4 and V is TRBV7-9, with 8 bases lining up with TRBD1. The sample comprised CD4+ T cells sorted from blood. The CDR3 nucleotides are TGTGCCAGCAGCCAGAGGACAGGGTTGGCAACTAATGAAAAACTGTCTTTT. Amino acid sequence: CASSQRTGLATNEKLSF. Full variable domain (missing parts from reference TRBV7-9 and TRBJ1-4): DTGVSQNPRHKITKRGQNVTFRCDPISEHNRLYWYRQTLGQGPEFLTYFQNEAQLEKSRLLSDRFSAERPKGSFSTLEIQRTEQGDSAMYLCASSQRTGLATNEKLSFGSGTQLSVL.